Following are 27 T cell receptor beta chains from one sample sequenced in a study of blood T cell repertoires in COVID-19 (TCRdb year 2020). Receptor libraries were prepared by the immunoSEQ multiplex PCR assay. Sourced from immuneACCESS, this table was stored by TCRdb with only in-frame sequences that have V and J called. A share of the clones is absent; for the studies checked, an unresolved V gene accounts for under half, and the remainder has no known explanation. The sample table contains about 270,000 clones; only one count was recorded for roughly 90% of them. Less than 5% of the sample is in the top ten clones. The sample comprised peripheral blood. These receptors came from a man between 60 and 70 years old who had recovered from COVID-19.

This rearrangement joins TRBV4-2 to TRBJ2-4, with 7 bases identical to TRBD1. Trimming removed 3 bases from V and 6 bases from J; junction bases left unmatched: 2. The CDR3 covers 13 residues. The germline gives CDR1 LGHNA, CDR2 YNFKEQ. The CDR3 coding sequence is TGTGCCAGCAGCCACGGGGACAGAAACATTCAGTACTTC. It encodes CASSHGDRNIQYF.

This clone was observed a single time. This CDR3 reads CASSQTTLLNTEAFF. DNA of the CDR3: TGTGCCAGCAGCCAGACTACACTCTTGAACACTGAAGCTTTCTTT. The V gene is TRBV4-2, the J gene TRBJ1-1, with unresolved D. The CDR3 totals 15 residues. Germline V lookup: CDR1 LGHNA, CDR2 YNFKEQ. Trimming removed 3 bases from V and 0 bases from J, with 11 bases in between.

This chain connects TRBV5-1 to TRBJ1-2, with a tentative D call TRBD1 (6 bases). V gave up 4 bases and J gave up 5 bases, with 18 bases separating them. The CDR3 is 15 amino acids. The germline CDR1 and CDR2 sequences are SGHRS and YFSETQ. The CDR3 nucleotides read TGCGCCAGCAGCCCCGGGGTAGTGGGGGCGTATGGCTACACCTTC. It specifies CASSPGVVGAYGYTF.

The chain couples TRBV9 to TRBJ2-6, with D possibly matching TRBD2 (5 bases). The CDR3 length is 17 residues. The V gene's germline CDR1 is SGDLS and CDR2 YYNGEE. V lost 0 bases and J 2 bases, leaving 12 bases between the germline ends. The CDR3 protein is CASSVGLTGTGANVLTF. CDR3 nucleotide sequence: TGTGCCAGCAGCGTAGGATTAACGGGGACTGGGGCCAACGTCCTGACTTTC.

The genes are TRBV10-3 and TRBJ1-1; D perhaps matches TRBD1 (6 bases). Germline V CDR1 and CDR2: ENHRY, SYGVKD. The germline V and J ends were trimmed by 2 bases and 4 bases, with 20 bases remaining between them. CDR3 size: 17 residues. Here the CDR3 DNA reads TGTGCCATCAGTGAGAAACCGGGGGGGGCGAGGGGCACTGAAGCTTTCTTT. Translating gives CAISEKPGGARGTEAFF.

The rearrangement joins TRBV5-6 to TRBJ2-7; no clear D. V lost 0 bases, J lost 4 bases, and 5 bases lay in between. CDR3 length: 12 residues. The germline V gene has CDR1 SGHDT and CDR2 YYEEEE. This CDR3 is CASSLGQYEQYF. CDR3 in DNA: TGTGCCAGCAGCTTGGGCCAGTACGAGCAGTACTTC.

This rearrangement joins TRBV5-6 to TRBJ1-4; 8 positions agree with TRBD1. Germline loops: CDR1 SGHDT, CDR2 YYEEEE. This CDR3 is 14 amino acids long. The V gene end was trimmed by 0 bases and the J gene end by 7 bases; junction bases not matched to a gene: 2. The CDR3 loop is CASSLDRGSEKLFF. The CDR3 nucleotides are TGTGCCAGCAGCTTGGACAGGGGGAGTGAAAAACTGTTTTTT.

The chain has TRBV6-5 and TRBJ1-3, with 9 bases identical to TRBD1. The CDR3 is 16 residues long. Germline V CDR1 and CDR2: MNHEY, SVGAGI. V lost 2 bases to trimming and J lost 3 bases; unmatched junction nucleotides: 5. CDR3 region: CASSYLTGGLGNTIYF. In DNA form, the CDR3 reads TGTGCCAGCAGTTACCTTACAGGGGGCCTTGGAAACACCATATATTTT.

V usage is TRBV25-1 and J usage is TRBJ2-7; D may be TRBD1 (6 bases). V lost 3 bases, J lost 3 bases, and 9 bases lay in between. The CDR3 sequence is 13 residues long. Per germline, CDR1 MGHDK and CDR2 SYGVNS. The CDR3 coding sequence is TGTGCCAGCAGTGACAGGGGCCACTACGAGCAGTACTTC. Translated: CASSDRGHYEQYF.

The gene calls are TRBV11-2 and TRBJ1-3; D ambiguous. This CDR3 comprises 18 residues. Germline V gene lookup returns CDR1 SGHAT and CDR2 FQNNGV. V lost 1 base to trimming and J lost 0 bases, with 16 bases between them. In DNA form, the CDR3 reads TGTGCCAGCAGCTTAGGGGCGGGGAGATTTACCTCTGGAAACACCATATATTTT. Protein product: CASSLGAGRFTSGNTIYF.

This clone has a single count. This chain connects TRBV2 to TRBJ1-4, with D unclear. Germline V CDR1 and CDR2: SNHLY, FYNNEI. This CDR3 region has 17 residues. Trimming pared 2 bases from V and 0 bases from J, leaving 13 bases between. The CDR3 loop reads CASSERIRRTTNEKLFF. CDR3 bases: TGTGCCAGCAGTGAAAGGATAAGGAGGACAACTAATGAAAAACTGTTTTTT. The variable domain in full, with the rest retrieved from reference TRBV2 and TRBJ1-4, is EPEVTQTPSHQVTQMGQEVILRCVPISNHLYFYWYRQILGQKVEFLVSFYNNEISEKSEIFDDQFSVERPDGSNFTLKIRSTKLEDSAMYFCASSERIRRTTNEKLFFGSGTQLSVL.

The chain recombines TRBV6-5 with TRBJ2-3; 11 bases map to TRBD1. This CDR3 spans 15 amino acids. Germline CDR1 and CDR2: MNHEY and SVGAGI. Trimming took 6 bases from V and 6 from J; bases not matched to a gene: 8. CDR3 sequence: CASSDRTGGSDTQYF. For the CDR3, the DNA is TGTGCCAGCAGCGATCGGACAGGGGGCTCTGATACGCAGTATTTT.

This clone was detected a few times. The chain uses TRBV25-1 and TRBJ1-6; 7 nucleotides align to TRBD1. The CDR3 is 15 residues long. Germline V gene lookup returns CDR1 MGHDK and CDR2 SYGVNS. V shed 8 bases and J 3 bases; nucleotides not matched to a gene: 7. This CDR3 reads CASEDRDSYNSPLHF. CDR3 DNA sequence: TGTGCCAGCGAAGACCGGGACAGCTATAATTCACCCCTCCACTTT.

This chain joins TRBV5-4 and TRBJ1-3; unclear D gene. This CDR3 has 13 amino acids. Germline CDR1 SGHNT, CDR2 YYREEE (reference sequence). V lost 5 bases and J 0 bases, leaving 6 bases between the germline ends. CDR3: CASSRDSGNTIYF. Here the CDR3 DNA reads TGTGCCAGCAGTCGAGACTCTGGAAACACCATATATTTT. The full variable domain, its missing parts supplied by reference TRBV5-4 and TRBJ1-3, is ETGVTQSPTHLIKTRGQQVTLRCSSQSGHNTVSWYQQALGQGPQFIFQYYREEENGRGNFPPRFSGLQFPNYSSELNVNALELDDSALYLCASSRDSGNTIYFGEGSWLTVV.

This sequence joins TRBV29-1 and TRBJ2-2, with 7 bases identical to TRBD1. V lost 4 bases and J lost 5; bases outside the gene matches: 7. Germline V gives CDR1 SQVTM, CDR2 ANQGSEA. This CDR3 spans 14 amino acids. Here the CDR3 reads CSVGQGFGTGELFF. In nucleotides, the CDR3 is TGCAGCGTTGGACAGGGCTTCGGGACCGGGGAGCTGTTTTTT.

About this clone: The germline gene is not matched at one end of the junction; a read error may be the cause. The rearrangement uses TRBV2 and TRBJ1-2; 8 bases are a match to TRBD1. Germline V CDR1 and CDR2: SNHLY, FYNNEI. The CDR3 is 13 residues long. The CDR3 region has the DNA TGTGCCAGCAGCTCGGACAGGGAGTATGCCTACACCTTC. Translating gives CASSSDREYAYTF.

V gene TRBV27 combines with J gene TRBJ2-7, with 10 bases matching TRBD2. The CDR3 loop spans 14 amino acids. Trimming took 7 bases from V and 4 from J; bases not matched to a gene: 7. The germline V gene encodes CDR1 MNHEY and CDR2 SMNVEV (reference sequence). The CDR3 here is CASKIAGGVYEQYF. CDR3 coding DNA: TGTGCCAGCAAGATAGCGGGGGGCGTTTACGAGCAGTACTTC.

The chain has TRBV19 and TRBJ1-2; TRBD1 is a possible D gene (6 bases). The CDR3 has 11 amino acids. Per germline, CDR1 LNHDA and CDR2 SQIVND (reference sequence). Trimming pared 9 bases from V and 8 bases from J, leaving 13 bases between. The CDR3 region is CASWGGTGYTF. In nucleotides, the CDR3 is TGTGCCAGCTGGGGGGGCACGGGCTACACCTTC.

CDR3 amino acids: CASRGQQNEKLFF. The CDR3 DNA is TGCGCCAGCAGGGGACAGCAAAATGAAAAACTGTTTTTT. The chain uses TRBV5-1 and TRBJ1-4; 7 bases fit TRBD1. CDR3 length: 13 amino acids. Germline values: CDR1 SGHRS, CDR2 YFSETQ. The V and J ends lost 5 bases and 5 bases, in that order; junction bases with no gene match: 3.

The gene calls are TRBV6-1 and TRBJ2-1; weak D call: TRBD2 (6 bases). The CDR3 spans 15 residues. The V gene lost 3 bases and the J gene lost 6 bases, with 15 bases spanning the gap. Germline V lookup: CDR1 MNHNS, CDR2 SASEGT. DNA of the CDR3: TGTGCCAGCAGTGATGGGACTTTTTCCCCCAATGAGCAGTTCTTC. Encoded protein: CASSDGTFSPNEQFF.

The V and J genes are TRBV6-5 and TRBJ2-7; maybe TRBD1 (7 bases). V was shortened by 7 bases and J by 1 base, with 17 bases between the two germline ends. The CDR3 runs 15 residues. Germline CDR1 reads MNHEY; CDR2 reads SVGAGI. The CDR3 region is CASKTPQGRSYEQYF. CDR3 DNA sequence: TGTGCCAGCAAAACCCCACAGGGGAGGTCCTACGAGCAGTACTTC.

The CDR3 bases are TGCAGTGCTAGGGGCGCTGAAGCTTTCTTT. Encoded protein: CSARGAEAFF. This chain links TRBV20-1 with TRBJ1-1; D not resolved. V lost 3 bases and J 6 bases, leaving 5 bases between the germline ends. Germline CDR1 reads DFQATT; CDR2 reads SNEGSKA (reference sequence). The CDR3 loop spans 10 amino acids.

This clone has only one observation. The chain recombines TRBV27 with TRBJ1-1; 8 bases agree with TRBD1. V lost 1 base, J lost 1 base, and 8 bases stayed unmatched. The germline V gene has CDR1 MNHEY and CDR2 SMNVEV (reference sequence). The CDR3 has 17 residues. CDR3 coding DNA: TGTGCCAGCAGTTTATTCCAGACAGGGGCCACGAACACTGAAGCTTTCTTT. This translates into CASSLFQTGATNTEAFF.

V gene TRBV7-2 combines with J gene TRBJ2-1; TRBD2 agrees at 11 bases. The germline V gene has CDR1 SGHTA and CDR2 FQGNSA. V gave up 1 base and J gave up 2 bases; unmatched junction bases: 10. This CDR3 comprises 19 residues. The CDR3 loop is CASSLGFLAGGRPYNEQFF. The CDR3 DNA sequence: TGTGCCAGCAGCTTAGGTTTTCTAGCGGGGGGCCGCCCCTACAATGAGCAGTTCTTC.

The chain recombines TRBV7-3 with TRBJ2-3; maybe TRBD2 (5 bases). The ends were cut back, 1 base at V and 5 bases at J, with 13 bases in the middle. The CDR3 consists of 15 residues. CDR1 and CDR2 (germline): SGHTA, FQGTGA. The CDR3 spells CASSLSGGLRDTQYF. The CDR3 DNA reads TGTGCCAGCAGCTTAAGCGGCGGGCTGAGAGATACGCAGTATTTT.

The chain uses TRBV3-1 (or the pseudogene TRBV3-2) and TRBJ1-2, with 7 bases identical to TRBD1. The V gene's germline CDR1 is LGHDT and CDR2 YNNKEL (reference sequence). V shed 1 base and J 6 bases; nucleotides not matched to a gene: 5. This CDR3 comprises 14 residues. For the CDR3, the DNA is TGTGCCAGCAGCCAAGCCGGGACAGTGAATGGCTACACCTTC. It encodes CASSQAGTVNGYTF.

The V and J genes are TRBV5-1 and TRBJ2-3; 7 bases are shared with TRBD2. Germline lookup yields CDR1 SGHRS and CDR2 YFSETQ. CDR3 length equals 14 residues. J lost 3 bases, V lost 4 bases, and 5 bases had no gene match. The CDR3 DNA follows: TGCGCCAGCAGCCCCCGACTAGCAACAGATACGCAGTATTTT. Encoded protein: CASSPRLATDTQYF.